Reported below is one T cell receptor (beta chain). Its antigen remains unknown. Unmatched junction bases numbered 9, after V lost 5 bases and J lost 4 bases. Looked up from germline, CDR1 is SGHTA and CDR2 is FQGNSA. The CDR3 runs 16 residues. Each sample's TCRB immunosequencing used roughly 500 nanograms of biopsy DNA. Assay: immunoSEQ multiplex PCR; the TCRdb copy retains only in-frame clones and omits some. The sample lists about 3,600 clones; just over 90% were seen once. This sample is drawn from a study of T cell repertoires in ileal Crohn's disease. Study-level background: Thiopurines (approximately 10) or anti-TNF agents (roughly 18) were given postoperatively to about half.

Notes on the study in general: Compared with CD4 T cells, sorted CD8 cells carried more expanded clones. Active smokers at surgery had more clonal expansions than non-smokers.

This TCR was recovered from an adult with Crohn's disease. V usage is TRBV7-2 and J usage is TRBJ1-5; 9 bases are a match to TRBD1. The sequencing sample was made of ileal tissue. The CDR3 DNA reads as TGTGCCAGCAGCCTGTCCGGGACAGGGCCAAATCAGCCCCAGCATTTT. This sequence encodes CASSLSGTGPNQPQHF.